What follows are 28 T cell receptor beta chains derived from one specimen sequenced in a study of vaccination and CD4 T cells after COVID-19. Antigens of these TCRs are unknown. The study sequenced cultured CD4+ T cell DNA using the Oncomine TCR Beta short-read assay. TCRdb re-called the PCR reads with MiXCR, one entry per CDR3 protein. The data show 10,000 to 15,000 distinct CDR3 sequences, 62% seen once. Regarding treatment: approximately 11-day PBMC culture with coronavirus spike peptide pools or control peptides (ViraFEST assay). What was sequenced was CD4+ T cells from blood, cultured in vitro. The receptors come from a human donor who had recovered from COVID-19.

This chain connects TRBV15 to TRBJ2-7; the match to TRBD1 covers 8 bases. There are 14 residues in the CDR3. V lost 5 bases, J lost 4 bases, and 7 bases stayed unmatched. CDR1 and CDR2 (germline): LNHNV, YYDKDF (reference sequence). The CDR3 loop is CATSVSGGPYEQYF. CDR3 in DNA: TGTGCCACCAGCGTGTCAGGGGGCCCATACGAGCAGTACTTC. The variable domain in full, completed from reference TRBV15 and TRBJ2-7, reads DAMVIQNPRYQVTQFGKPVTLSCSQTLNHNVMYWYQQKSSQAPKLLFHYYDKDFNNEADTPDNFQSRRPNTSFCFLDIRSPGLGDTAMYLCATSVSGGPYEQYFGPGTRLTVT.

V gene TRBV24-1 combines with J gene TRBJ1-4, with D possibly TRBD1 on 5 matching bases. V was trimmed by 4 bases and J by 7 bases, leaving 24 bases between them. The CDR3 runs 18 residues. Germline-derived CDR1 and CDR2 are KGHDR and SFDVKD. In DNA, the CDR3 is TGTGCCACCAGTGACCCATTAGGGGAGGCTGGGAAACCTGAAAAACTGTTTTTT. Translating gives CATSDPLGEAGKPEKLFF.

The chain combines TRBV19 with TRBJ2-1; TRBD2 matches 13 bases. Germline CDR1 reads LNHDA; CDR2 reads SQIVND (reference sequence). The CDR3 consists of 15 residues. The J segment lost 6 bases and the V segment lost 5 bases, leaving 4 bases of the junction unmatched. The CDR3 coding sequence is TGTGCCAGTAGTGGACTAGCGGGAGTGGGCAATGAGCAGTTCTTC. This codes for CASSGLAGVGNEQFF.

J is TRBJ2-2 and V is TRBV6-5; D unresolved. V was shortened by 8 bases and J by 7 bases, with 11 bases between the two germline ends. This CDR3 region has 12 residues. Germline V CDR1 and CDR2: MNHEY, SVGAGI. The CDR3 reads CASGWAGGELFF. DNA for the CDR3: TGTGCCAGCGGTTGGGCAGGCGGGGAGCTGTTTTTT.

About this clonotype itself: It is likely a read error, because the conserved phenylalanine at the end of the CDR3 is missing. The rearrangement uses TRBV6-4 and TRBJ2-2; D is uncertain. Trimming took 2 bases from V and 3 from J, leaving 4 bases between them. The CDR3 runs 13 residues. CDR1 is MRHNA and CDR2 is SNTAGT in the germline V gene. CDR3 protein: CASSDRDTGELFV. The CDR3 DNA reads TGTGCCAGCAGTGACAGGGACACCGGGGAGCTGTTTGTT.

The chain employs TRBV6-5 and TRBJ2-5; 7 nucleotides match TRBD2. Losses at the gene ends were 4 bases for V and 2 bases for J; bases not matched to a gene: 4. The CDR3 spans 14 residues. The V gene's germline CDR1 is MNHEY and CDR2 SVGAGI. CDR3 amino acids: CASSLSSGQETQYF. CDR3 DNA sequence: TGTGCCAGCAGTTTATCTAGCGGTCAAGAGACCCAGTACTTC.

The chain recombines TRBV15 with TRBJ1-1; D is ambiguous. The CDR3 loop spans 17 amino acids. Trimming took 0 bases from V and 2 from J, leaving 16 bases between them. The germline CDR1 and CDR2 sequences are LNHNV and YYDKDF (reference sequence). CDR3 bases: TGTGCCACCAGCAGAGACCCTAGTTGGAGGCCCAACACTGAAGCTTTCTTT. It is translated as CATSRDPSWRPNTEAFF. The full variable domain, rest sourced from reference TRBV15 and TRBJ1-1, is DAMVIQNPRYQVTQFGKPVTLSCSQTLNHNVMYWYQQKSSQAPKLLFHYYDKDFNNEADTPDNFQSRRPNTSFCFLDIRSPGLGDTAMYLCATSRDPSWRPNTEAFFGQGTRLTVV.

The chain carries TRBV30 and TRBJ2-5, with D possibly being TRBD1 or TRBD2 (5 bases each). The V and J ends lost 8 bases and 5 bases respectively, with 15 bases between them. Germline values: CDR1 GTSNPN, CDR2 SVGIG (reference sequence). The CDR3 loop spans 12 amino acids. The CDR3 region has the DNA TGTGCCCTCTCGGGGCTGGGTGAGACCCAGTACTTC. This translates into CALSGLGETQYF.

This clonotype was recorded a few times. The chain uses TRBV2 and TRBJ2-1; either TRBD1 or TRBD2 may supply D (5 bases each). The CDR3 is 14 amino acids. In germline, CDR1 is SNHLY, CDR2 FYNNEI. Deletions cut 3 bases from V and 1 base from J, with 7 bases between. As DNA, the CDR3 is TGTGCCAGCAGTGAGGGGGAGTCCTACAATGAGCAGTTCTTC. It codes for CASSEGESYNEQFF. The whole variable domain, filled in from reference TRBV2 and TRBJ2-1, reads EPEVTQTPSHQVTQMGQEVILRCVPISNHLYFYWYRQILGQKVEFLVSFYNNEISEKSEIFDDQFSVERPDGSNFTLKIRSTKLEDSAMYFCASSEGESYNEQFFGPGTRLTVL.

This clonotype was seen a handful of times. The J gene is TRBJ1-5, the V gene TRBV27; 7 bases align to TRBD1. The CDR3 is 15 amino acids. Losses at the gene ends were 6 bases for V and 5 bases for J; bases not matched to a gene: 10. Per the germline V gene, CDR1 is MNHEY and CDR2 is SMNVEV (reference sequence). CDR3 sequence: CASRTGQSAYQPQHF. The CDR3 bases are TGTGCCAGCAGGACAGGGCAGTCAGCATATCAGCCCCAGCATTTT.

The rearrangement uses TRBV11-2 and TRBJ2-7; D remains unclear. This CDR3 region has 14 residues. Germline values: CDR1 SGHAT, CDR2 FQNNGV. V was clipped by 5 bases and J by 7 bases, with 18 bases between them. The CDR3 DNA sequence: TGTGCCAGCAGCCTCCCTATGAAAGGGCGGGAGCAGTACTTC. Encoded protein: CASSLPMKGREQYF.

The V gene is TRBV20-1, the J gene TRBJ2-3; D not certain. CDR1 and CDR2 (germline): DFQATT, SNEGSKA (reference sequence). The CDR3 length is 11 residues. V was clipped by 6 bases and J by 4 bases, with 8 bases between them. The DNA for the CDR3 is TGCAGTGCGGAAACATCAGATACGCAGTATTTT. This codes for CSAETSDTQYF.

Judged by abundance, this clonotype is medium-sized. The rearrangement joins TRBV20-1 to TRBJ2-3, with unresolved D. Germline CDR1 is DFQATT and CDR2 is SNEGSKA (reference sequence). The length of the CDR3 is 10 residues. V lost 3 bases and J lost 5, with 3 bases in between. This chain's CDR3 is CSARLDTQYF. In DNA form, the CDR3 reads TGCAGTGCTAGGTTAGATACGCAGTATTTT.

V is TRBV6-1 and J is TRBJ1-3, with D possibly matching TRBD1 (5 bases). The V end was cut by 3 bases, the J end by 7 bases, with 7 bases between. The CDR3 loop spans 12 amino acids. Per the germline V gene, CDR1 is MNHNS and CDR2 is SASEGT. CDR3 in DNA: TGTGCCAGCAGTGATTGGGGGAACACCATATATTTT. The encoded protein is CASSDWGNTIYF.

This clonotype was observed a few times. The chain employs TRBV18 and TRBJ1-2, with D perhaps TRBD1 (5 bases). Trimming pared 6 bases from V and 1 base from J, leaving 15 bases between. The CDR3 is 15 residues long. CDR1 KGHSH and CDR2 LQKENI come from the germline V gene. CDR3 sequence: CASSSSGGVNYGYTF. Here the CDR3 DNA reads TGTGCCAGCTCCTCCTCGGGGGGAGTTAACTATGGCTACACCTTC.

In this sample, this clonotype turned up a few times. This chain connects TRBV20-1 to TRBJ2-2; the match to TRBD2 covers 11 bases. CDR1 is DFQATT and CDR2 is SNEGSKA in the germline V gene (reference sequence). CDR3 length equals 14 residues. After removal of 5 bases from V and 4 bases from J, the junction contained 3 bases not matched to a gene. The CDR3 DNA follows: TGCAGTGCTCCCGGGACTAGCGGCACCGGGGAGCTGTTTTTT. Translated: CSAPGTSGTGELFF.

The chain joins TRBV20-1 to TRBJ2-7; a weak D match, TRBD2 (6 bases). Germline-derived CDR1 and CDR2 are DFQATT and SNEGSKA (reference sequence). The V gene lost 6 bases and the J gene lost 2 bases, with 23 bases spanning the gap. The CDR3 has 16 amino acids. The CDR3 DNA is TGCAGTGCGGGGAGTTCTGGAGGGAGGATCGCCTACGAGCAGTACTTC. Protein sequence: CSAGSSGGRIAYEQYF.

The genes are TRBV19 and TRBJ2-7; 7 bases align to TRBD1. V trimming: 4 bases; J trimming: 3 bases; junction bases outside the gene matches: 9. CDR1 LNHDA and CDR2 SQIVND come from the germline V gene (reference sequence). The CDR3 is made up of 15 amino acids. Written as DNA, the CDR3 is TGTGCCAGTAGTACTGGGGTACAGGGGTTCTACGAGCAGTACTTC. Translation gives CASSTGVQGFYEQYF.

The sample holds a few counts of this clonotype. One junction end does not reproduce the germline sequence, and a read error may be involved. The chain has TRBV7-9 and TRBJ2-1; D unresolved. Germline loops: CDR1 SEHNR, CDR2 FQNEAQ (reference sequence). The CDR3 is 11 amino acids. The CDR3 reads CASSSDNEQFF. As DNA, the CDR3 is TGTGCCAGCAGCTCCGACAATGAGCAGTTCTTC.

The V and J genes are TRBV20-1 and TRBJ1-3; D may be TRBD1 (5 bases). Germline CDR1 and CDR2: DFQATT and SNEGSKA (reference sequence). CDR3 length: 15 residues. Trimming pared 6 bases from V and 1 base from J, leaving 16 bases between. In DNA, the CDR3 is TGCAGTGCATCTCAGGGATTAGGATCTGGAAACACCATATATTTT. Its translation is CSASQGLGSGNTIYF.

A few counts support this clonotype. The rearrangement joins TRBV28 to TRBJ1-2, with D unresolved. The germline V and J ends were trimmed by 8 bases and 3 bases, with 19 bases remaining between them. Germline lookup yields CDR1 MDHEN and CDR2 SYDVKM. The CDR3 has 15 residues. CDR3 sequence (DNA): TGTGCCAGCGGGAGTGCAGGAAAGTATGACTATGGCTACACCTTC. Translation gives CASGSAGKYDYGYTF.

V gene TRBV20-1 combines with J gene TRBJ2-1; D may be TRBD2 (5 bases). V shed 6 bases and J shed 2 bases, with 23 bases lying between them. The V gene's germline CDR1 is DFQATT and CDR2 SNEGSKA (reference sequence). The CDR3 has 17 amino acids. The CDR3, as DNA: TGCAGTGCCGCACCGCAGCGGCCTACTAGGGCCTACAATGAGCAGTTCTTC. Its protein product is CSAAPQRPTRAYNEQFF.

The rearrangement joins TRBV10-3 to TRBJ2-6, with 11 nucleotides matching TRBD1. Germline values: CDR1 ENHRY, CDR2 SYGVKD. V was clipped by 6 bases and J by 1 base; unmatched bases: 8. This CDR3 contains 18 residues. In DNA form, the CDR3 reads TGTGCCATCAGAAGGACAGGGGGCTGGGCGTCTGGGGCCAACGTCCTGACTTTC. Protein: CAIRRTGGWASGANVLTF.

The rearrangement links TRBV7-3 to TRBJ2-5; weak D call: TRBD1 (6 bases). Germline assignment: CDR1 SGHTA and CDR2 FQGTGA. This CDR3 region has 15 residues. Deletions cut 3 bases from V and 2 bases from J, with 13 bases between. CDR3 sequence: CASSFVDSRQETQYF. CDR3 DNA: TGTGCCAGCAGCTTCGTGGACAGTCGACAAGAGACCCAGTACTTC.

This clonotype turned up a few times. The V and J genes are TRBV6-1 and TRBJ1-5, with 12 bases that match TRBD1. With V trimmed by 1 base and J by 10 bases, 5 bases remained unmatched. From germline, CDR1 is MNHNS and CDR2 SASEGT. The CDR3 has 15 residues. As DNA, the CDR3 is TGTGCCAGCAGTGAAGGGGGACAGGGGGCGGATCCCCAGCATTTT. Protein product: CASSEGGQGADPQHF.

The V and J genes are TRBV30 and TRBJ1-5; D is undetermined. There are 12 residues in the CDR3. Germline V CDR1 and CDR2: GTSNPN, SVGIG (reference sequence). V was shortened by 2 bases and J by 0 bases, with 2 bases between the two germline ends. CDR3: CAWSPSNQPQHF. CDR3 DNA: TGTGCCTGGAGTCCTAGCAATCAGCCCCAGCATTTT.

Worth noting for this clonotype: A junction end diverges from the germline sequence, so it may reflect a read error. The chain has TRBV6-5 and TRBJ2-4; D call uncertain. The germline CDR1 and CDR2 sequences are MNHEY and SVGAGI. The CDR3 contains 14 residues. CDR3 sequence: CASSYSPAQNTQYF. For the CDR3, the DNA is TGTGCCAGCAGTTACTCCCCGGCGCAAAACACTCAGTACTTC.

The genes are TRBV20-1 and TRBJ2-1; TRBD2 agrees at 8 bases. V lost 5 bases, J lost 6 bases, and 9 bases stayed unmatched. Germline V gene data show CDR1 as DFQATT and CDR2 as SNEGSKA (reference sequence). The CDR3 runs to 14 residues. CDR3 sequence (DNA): TGCAGTGCTCAGCCCGGGACTAGGAGCAATGAGCAGTTCTTC. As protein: CSAQPGTRSNEQFF.